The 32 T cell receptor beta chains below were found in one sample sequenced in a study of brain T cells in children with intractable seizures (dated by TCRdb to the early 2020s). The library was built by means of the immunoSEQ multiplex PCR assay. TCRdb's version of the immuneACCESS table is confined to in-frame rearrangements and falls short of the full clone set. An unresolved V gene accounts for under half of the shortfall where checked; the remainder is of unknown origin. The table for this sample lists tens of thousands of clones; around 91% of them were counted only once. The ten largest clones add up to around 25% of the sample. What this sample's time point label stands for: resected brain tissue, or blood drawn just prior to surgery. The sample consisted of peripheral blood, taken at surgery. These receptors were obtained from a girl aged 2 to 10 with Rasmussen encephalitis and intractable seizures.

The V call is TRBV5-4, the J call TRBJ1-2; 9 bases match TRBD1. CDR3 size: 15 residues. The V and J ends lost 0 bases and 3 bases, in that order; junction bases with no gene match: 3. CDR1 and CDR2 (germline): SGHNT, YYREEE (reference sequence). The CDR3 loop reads CASSLVTGGYYGYTF. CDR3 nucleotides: TGTGCCAGCAGCTTGGTAACAGGGGGCTACTATGGCTACACCTTC.

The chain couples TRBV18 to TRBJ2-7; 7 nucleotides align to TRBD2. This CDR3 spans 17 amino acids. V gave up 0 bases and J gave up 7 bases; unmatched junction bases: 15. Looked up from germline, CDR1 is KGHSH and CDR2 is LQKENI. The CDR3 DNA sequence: TGTGCCAGCTCACCACCGGGCGGGAGCTCCCAAGCGGGGGAGCAGTACTTC. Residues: CASSPPGGSSQAGEQYF.

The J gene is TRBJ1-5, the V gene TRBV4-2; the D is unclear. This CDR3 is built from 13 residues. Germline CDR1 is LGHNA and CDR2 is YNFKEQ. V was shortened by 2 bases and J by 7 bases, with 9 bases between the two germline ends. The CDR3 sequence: CASSQLEGQPQHF. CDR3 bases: TGTGCCAGCAGCCAACTAGAAGGGCAGCCCCAGCATTTT.

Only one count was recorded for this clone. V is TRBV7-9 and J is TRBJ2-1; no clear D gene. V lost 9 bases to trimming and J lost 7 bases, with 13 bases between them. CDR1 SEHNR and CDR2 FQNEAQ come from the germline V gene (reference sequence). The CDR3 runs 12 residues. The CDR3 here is CASLKSGNEQFF. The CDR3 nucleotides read TGTGCCAGTCTGAAATCCGGGAATGAGCAGTTCTTC.

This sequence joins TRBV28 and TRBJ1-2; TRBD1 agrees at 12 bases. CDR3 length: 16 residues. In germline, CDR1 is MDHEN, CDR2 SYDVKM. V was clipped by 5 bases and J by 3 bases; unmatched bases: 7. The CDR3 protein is CASSDPGTGGDYGYTF. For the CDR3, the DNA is TGTGCCAGCAGTGACCCTGGGACAGGGGGCGACTATGGCTACACCTTC.

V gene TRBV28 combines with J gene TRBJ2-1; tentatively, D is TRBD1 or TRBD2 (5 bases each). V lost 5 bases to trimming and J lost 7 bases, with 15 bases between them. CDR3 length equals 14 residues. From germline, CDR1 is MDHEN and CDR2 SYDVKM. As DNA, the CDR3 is TGTGCCAGCAGTGGAACGGGACCCTCTAATGAGCAGTTCTTC. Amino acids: CASSGTGPSNEQFF.

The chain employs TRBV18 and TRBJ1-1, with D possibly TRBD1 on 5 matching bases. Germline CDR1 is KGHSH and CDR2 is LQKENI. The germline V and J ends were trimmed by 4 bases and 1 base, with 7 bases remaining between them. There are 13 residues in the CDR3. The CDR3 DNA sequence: TGTGCCAGCTCACGGGGGGAGAACACTGAAGCTTTCTTT. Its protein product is CASSRGENTEAFF.

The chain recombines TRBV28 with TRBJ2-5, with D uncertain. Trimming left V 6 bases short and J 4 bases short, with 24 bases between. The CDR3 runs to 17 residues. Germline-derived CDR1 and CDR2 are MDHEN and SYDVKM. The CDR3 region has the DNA TGTGCCAGCAGCGGGTGGTCCAGCCGGGCTCTCCGAGAGACCCAGTACTTC. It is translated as CASSGWSSRALRETQYF.

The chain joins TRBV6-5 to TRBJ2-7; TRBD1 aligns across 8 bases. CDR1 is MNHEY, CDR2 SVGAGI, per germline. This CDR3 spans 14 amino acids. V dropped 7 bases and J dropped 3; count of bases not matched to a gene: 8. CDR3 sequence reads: CASKARQGSYEQYF. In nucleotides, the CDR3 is TGTGCCAGCAAAGCACGACAGGGGAGCTACGAGCAGTACTTC.

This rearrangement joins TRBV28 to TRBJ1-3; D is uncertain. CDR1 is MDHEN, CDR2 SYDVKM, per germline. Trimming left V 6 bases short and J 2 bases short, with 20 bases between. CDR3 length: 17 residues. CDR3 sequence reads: CASSSAFLGGPGNTIYF. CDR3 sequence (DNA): TGTGCCAGCAGCTCCGCTTTTTTGGGAGGGCCTGGAAACACCATATATTTT.

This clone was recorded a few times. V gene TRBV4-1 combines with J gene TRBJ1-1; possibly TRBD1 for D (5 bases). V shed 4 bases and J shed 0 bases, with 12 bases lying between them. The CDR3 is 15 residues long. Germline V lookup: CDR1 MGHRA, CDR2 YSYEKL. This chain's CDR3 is CASSLVGGMNTEAFF. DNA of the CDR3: TGCGCCAGCAGCCTCGTTGGGGGGATGAACACTGAAGCTTTCTTT.

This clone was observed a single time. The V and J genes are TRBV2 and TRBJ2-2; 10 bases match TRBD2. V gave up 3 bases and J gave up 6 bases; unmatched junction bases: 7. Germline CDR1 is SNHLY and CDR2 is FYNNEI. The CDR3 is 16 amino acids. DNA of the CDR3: TGTGCCAGCAGTGACAGTGGACTAGCGGTTCCCGGGGAGCTGTTTTTT. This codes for CASSDSGLAVPGELFF.

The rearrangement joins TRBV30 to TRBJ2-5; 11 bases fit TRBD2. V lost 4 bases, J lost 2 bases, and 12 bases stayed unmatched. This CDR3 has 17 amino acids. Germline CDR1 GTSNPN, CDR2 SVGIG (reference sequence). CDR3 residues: CAWTTGATSGRQETQYF. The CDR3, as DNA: TGTGCCTGGACCACGGGGGCCACTAGCGGGAGACAAGAGACCCAGTACTTC.

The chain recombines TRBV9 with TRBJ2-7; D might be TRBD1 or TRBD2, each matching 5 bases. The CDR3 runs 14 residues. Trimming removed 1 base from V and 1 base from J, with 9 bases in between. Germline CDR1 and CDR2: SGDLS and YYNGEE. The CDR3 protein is CASSVWDGSYEQYF. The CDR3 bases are TGTGCCAGCAGCGTATGGGACGGGTCCTACGAGCAGTACTTC.

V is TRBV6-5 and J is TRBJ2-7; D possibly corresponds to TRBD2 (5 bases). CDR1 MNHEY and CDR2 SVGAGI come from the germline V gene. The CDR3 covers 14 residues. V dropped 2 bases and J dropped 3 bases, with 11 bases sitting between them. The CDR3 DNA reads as TGTGCCAGCAGTTACGTCGGACGGGACTACGAGCAGTACTTC. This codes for CASSYVGRDYEQYF.

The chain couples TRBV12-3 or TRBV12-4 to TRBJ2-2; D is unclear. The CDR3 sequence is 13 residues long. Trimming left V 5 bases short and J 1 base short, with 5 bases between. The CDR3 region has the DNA TGTGCCAGCAGTCCCGGGAACACCGGGGAGCTGTTTTTT. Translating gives CASSPGNTGELFF.

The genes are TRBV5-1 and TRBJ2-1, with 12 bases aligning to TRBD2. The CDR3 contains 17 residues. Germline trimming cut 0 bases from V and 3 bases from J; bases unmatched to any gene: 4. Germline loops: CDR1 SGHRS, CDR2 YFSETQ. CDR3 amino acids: CASSLGWTSGDYNEQFF. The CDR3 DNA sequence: TGCGCCAGCAGCTTGGGGTGGACTAGCGGGGACTACAATGAGCAGTTCTTC.

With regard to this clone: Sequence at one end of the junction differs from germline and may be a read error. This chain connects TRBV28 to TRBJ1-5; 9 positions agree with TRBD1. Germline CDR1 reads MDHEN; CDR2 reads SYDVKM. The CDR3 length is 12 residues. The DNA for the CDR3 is TGTGCCAGCAGTTCCACAGGGGGCCCGAGGGATTTT. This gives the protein CASSSTGGPRDF. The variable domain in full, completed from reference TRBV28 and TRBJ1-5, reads DVKVTQSSRYLVKRTGEKVFLECVQDMDHENMFWYRQDPGLGLRLIYFSYDVKMKEKGDIPEGYSVSREKKERFSLILESASTNQTSMYLCASSSTGGPRDFGDGTRLSIL.

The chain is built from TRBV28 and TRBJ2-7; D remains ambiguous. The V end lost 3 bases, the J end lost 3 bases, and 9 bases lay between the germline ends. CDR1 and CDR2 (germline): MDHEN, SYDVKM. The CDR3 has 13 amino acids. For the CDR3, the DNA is TGTGCCAGCAGTTTTTTAACCATCTACGAGCAGTACTTC. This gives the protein CASSFLTIYEQYF.

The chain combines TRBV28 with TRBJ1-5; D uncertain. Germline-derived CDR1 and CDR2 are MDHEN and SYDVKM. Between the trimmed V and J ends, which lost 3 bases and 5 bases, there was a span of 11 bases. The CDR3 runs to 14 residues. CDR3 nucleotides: TGTGCCAGCAGTTTTACCAGCCCTTATCAGCCCCAGCATTTT. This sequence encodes CASSFTSPYQPQHF.

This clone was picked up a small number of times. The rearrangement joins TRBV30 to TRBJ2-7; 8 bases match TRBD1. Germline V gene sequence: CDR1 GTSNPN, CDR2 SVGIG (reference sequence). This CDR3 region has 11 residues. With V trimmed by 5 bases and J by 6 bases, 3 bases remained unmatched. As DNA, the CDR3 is TGTGCCTGGGGACAGGGCGGCGAGCAGTACTTC. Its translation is CAWGQGGEQYF.

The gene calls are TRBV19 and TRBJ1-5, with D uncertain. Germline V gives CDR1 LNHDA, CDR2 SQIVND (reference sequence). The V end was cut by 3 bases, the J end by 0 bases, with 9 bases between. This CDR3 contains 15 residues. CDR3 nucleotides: TGTGCCAGTAGTATTAGTGTTAATAGCAATCAGCCCCAGCATTTT. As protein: CASSISVNSNQPQHF.

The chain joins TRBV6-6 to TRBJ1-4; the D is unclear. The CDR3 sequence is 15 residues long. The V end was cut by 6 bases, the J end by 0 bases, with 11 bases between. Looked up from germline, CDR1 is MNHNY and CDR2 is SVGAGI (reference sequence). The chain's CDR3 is CASRTQVATNEKLFF. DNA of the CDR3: TGTGCCAGCAGAACTCAGGTTGCAACTAATGAAAAACTGTTTTTT.

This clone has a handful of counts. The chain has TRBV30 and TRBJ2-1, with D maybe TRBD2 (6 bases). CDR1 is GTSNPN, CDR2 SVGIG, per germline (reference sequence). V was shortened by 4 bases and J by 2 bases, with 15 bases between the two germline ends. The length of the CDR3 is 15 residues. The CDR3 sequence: CAWKTGTVPYNEQFF. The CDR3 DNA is TGTGCCTGGAAAACCGGGACTGTACCCTACAATGAGCAGTTCTTC.

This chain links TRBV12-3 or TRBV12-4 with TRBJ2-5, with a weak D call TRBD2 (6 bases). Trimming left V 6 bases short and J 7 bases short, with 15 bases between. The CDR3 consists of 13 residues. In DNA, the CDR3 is TGTGCCAGCAGCCTCCACCCCGGGGGGACCCAGTACTTC. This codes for CASSLHPGGTQYF.

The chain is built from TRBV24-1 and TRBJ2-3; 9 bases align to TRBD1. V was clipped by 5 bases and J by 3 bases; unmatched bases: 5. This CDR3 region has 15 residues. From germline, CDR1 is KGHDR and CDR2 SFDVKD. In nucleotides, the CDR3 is TGTGCCACCAGTGGTCCCGGGACAGGGACAGATACGCAGTATTTT. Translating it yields CATSGPGTGTDTQYF.

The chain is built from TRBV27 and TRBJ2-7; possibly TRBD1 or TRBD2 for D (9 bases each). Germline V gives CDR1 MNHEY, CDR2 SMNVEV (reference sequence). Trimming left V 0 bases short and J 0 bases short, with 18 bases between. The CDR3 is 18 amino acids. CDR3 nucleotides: TGTGCCAGCAGTTTATCTGCGGGGGGGACAGGGAGCTCCTACGAGCAGTACTTC. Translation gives CASSLSAGGTGSSYEQYF.

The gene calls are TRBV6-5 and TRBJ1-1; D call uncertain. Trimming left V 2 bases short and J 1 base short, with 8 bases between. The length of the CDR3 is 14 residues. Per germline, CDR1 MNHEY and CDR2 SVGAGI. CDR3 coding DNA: TGTGCCAGCAGTTACGACGTCGAGAACACTGAAGCTTTCTTT. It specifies CASSYDVENTEAFF.

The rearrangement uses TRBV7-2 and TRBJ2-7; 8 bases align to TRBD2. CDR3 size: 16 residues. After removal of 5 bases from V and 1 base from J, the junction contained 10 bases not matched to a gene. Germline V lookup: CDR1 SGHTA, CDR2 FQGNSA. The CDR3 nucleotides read TGTGCCAGCAGCCTTTTAAGCGGGGGTCGATCCTACGAGCAGTACTTC. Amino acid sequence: CASSLLSGGRSYEQYF.

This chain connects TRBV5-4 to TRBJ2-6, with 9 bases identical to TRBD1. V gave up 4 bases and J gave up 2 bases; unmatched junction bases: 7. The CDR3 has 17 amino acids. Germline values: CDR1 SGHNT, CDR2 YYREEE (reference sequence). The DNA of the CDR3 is TGTGCCAGCAGCCCTGGGACAGGGTCGGCTGGGGCCAACGTCCTGACTTTC. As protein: CASSPGTGSAGANVLTF.

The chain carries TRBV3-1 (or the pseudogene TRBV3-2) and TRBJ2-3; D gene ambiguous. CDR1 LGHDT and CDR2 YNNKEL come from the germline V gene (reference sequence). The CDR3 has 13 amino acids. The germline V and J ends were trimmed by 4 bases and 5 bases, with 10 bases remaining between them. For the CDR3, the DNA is TGTGCCAGCAGCCGATTGGTGGGAGATACGCAGTATTTT. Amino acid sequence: CASSRLVGDTQYF.

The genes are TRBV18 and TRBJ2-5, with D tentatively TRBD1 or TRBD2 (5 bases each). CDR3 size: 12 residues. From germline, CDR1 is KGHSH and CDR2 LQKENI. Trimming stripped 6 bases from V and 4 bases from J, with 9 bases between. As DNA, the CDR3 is TGTGCCAGCTCGCAGAGGGGAGAGACCCAGTACTTC. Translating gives CASSQRGETQYF.